The table lists the clone carrying this T cell receptor (beta chain) with a few counts. The antigen is unknown. Each TCR beta cDNA library carried unique molecular identifiers. TCRdb reanalysed the PCR reads using MiXCR and keeps one entry per CDR3 protein. The repertoire holds approximately 770,000 distinct CDR3 sequences, about 43% seen once, with 4.9% in the top ten. The CDR3 is made up of 12 amino acids. V lost 10 bases, J lost 5 bases, and 14 bases lay in between. These data originate in a study of post-analysis software for immune sequencing data. Broader study findings: The normalized Chao1 diversity of multiple sclerosis patients was significantly lower than that of controls. TRBV5-6, TRBV5-1 and TRBV20-1 belonged to a set of roughly 5 TRBV segments that were more frequent in patients than controls.

V gene TRBV12-3 or TRBV12-4 combines with J gene TRBJ2-5, with D possibly called TRBD1 or TRBD2 (5 bases each). Sequencing used blood. This TCR was sampled from a girl aged 5-17 years with multiple sclerosis. The CDR3 sequence is CATRRGDETQYF. The CDR3 DNA is TGTGCCACCAGGAGAGGGGACGAGACCCAGTACTTC.